The T cell receptor (beta chain) under discussion was sequenced for a study of Graves' ophthalmopathy and Graves' hyperthyroidism. Overall study findings and caveats: A 13-signature model separated ophthalmopathy from stable hyperthyroidism, reaching 85% to 90% sensitivity and approximately 81% specificity cross-validated. The model predicted ophthalmopathy progression with 60% to 71% sensitivity and around 72% specificity.

This clonotype showed up just a few times. Its target is unknown. This CDR3 contains 14 residues. The V end lost 5 bases, the J end lost 7 bases, and 15 bases lay between the germline ends. Looked up from germline, CDR1 is MDHEN and CDR2 is SYDVKM. Symptoms, serum thyroxine and TRAb, thyroid ultrasound, and orbital computed tomography formed the diagnostic basis. Beta-chain TCR CDR3 regions were amplified from RNA transcripts. First-round RT-PCR relied on HTBI primers, and a second-round multiplex PCR came next. From the multiplex PCR reads, TCRdb called clonotypes with MiXCR, one entry per CDR3 protein. Of about 600,000 distinct CDR3 sequences listed, approximately 35% were seen once; the top ten hold roughly 4.5%.

The chain recombines TRBV28 with TRBJ1-5; the D is unclear. This clonotype originated in an adult man with Graves' hyperthyroidism. The sample comprised peripheral blood or thyroid tissue (not recorded which). Written as DNA, the CDR3 is TGTGCCAGCAGTACCCCCGGGGATCCCCAGCCCCAGCATTTT. Translated, it gives CASSTPGDPQPQHF. The full variable domain, its missing parts supplied by reference TRBV28 and TRBJ1-5, is DVKVTQSSRYLVKRTGEKVFLECVQDMDHENMFWYRQDPGLGLRLIYFSYDVKMKEKGDIPEGYSVSREKKERFSLILESASTNQTSMYLCASSTPGDPQPQHFGDGTRLSIL.